Included here is one T cell receptor beta chain sequence, with context. Arm-PCR with iRepertoire HTBI primers amplified the CDR3 regions for these TCR beta libraries. TCRdb called the multiplex PCR reads again in MiXCR, with one record for every CDR3 protein. The sample lists hundreds of thousands of distinct CDR3 sequences; more than 20% were seen once. Time point given: persistent/refractory GD, antithyroid drugs over 5 years with positive TRAb. Scientists built the TCR library using RNA that was extracted from PBMCs. This sample is part of a study of regulatory T cells in long-lasting Graves disease. Germline V lookup: CDR1 MNHNS, CDR2 SASEGT. Trimming cost V 8 bases and J 3 bases, with 6 bases left between them. The CDR3 is 11 residues long.

This receptor was taken from a female donor with Graves disease. The sample was peripheral blood mononuclear cells (PBMCs), taken when the disease was refractory, from a patient treated with antithyroid drugs. This chain connects TRBV6-1 to TRBJ2-3; D gene uncertain. CDR3 in amino acids: CASAVTDTQYF. CDR3 sequence (DNA): TGTGCCAGCGCTGTTACAGATACGCAGTATTTT.